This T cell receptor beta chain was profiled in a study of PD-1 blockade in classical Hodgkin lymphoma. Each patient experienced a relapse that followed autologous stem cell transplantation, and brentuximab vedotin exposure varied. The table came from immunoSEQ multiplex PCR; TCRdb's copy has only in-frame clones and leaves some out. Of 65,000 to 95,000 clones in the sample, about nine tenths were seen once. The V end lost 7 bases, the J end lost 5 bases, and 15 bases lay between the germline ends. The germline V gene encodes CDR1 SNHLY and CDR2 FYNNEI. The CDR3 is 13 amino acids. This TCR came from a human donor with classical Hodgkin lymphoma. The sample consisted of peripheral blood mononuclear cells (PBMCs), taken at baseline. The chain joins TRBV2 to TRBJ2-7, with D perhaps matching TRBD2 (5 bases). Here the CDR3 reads CASKASGVHEQYF. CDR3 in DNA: TGTGCCAGCAAAGCCAGCGGTGTGCACGAGCAGTACTTC.